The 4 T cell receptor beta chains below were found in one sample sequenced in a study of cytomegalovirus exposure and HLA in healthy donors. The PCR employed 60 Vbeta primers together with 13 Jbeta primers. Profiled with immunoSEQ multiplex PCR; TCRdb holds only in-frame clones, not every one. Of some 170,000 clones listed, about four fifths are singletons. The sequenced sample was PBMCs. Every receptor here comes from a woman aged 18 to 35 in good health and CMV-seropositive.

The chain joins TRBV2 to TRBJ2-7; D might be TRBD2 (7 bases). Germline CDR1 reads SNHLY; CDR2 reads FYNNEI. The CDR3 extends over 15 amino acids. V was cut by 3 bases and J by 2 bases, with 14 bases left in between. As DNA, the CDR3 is TGTGCCAGCAGTGATTTAAAAGGGGGGGCCTACGAGCAGTACTTC. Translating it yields CASSDLKGGAYEQYF.

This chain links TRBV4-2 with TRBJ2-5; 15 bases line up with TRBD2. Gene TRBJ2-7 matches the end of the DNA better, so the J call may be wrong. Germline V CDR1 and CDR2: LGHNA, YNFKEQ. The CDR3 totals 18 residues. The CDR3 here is CASSQGTGLAGGTYEQYF. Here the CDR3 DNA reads TGTGCCAGCAGCCAAGGAACGGGACTAGCGGGGGGAACCTACGAGCAGTACTTC.

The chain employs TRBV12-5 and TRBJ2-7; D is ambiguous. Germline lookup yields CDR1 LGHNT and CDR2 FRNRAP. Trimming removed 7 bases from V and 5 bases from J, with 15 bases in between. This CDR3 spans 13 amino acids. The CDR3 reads CASAPEWSNEQYF. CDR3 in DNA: TGTGCTAGTGCCCCCGAGTGGTCCAACGAGCAGTACTTC.

CDR3 protein: CAISEGQGEYEQYF. The CDR3 nucleotides are TGTGCCATCAGTGAAGGACAGGGGGAATACGAGCAGTACTTC. The V and J genes are TRBV10-3 and TRBJ2-7; 10 positions agree with TRBD1. The CDR3 has 14 residues. Germline CDR1 is ENHRY and CDR2 is SYGVKD. Trimming took 3 bases from V and 4 from J; bases not matched to a gene: 3.